Following are 31 T cell receptor beta chains from one sample sequenced in a study of neurological immune-mediated disorders. Sample time point: longitudinal time-point 2. TCRdb passed the 5' RACE reads through MiXCR, listing each CDR3 protein once. The table shows tens of thousands of distinct CDR3 sequences, with 10% to 15% occurring only once. The sample comprised PBMCs. The receptors come from a woman between 40 and 55 years old in good health.

Many counts were recorded for this clonotype. This chain uses TRBV2 with TRBJ2-2; D possibly corresponds to TRBD2 (7 bases). V lost 4 bases and J lost 7, with 22 bases in between. This CDR3 spans 17 amino acids. Germline V gives CDR1 SNHLY, CDR2 FYNNEI. CDR3 sequence reads: CASSAQGSGAFGGELFF. The CDR3 nucleotides are TGTGCCAGCAGTGCCCAGGGGAGCGGGGCCTTCGGCGGGGAGCTGTTTTTT.

This clonotype was picked up many times. V and J are TRBV20-1 and TRBJ1-1, with D possibly TRBD1 on 6 matching bases. The germline gives CDR1 DFQATT, CDR2 SNEGSKA (reference sequence). The CDR3 consists of 14 residues. Deletions cut 0 bases from V and 4 bases from J, with 12 bases between. CDR3 amino acids: CSARDPRQVTEAFF. The CDR3 DNA follows: TGCAGTGCTAGAGACCCCCGACAGGTCACTGAAGCTTTCTTT.

This clonotype appeared many times. The chain's CDR3 is CSAATGGRNYGYTF. CDR3 sequence (DNA): TGCAGTGCAGCGACAGGGGGCAGGAACTATGGCTACACCTTC. This chain connects TRBV20-1 to TRBJ1-2, with TRBD1 identical over 10 bases. Germline V lookup: CDR1 DFQATT, CDR2 SNEGSKA (reference sequence). The CDR3 runs to 14 residues. With 6 bases clipped from V and 2 bases from J, the junction kept 6 bases outside the gene matches.

In its sample, this clonotype is medium-sized. The gene calls are TRBV29-1 and TRBJ1-1; D may be TRBD1 (5 bases). CDR1 SQVTM and CDR2 ANQGSEA come from the germline V gene. V lost 5 bases, J lost 0 bases, and 10 bases lay in between. CDR3 length equals 13 residues. DNA for the CDR3: TGCAGCGTTCAGGGCCAACTGAACACTGAAGCTTTCTTT. It yields the protein CSVQGQLNTEAFF.

This clonotype was seen at least ten times. The chain carries TRBV7-2 and TRBJ2-7, with a possible D match to TRBD1 (6 bases). CDR1 is SGHTA and CDR2 is FQGNSA in the germline V gene. The CDR3 sequence is 15 residues long. V lost 5 bases and J 0 bases, leaving 14 bases between the germline ends. Here the CDR3 reads CASSTRQVHSYEQYF. The CDR3 DNA reads TGTGCCAGCAGCACCAGACAGGTTCACTCCTACGAGCAGTACTTC.

This clonotype was recorded many times. J is TRBJ2-2 and V is TRBV7-3; tentatively, D is TRBD1 or TRBD2 (5 bases each). The germline gives CDR1 SGHTA, CDR2 FQGTGA. V was clipped by 5 bases and J by 8 bases, with 18 bases between them. The CDR3 consists of 15 residues. DNA of the CDR3: TGTGCCAGCAGCCGCGAGGGGACGGGATGGGGGGAGCTGTTTTTT. Its protein product is CASSREGTGWGELFF. Drawing the rest from reference TRBV7-3 and TRBJ2-2, the complete variable domain is GAGVSQTPSNKVTEKGKYVELRCDPISGHTALYWYRQSLGQGPEFLIYFQGTGAADDSGLPNDRFFAVRPEGSVSTLKIQRTERGDSAVYLCASSREGTGWGELFFGEGSRLTVL.

This clonotype was seen at least ten times. The genes are TRBV7-9 and TRBJ1-6; 7 positions agree with TRBD1. Germline V gene lookup returns CDR1 SEHNR and CDR2 FQNEAQ (reference sequence). Trimming cost V 3 bases and J 5 bases; bases outside gene matches: 1. This CDR3 spans 14 amino acids. The CDR3 reads CASSFTGDNSPLHF. The CDR3 nucleotides are TGTGCCAGCAGCTTTACAGGGGATAATTCACCCCTCCACTTT.

This clonotype was counted many times. This sequence joins TRBV2 and TRBJ2-5, with TRBD2 identical over 12 bases. V trimming: 5 bases; J trimming: 2 bases; junction bases outside the gene matches: 3. The germline V gene has CDR1 SNHLY and CDR2 FYNNEI. The CDR3 is 15 residues long. CDR3 bases: TGTGCCAGCAGTATCCTAGCGGGAGGGCAAGAGACCCAGTACTTC. As protein: CASSILAGGQETQYF.

The chain recombines TRBV18 with TRBJ1-3; tentative D call: TRBD1 (6 bases). V was trimmed by 6 bases and J by 1 base, leaving 10 bases between them. The CDR3 is 14 residues long. Germline CDR1 and CDR2: KGHSH and LQKENI. The CDR3 loop is CASSRGASGNTIYF. CDR3 nucleotides: TGTGCCAGCTCCAGGGGCGCTTCTGGAAACACCATATATTTT.

This clonotype came up many times. The chain joins TRBV10-3 to TRBJ2-2; TRBD1 matches 9 bases. The length of the CDR3 is 17 residues. CDR1 and CDR2 from the germline V gene are ENHRY and SYGVKD. The J segment lost 4 bases and the V segment lost 3 bases, leaving 9 bases of the junction unmatched. The CDR3 nucleotides are TGTGCCATCAGTGACTCCGGGACAGGGTCGCGCACCGGGGAGCTGTTTTTT. Translating it yields CAISDSGTGSRTGELFF.

This clonotype showed up many times. This chain uses TRBV5-1 with TRBJ2-1; D possibly corresponds to TRBD2 (6 bases). Trimming took 2 bases from V and 10 from J, leaving 22 bases between them. The CDR3 covers 16 residues. The V gene's germline CDR1 is SGHRS and CDR2 YFSETQ. CDR3 sequence: CASSFSQGLGIEEQFF. The CDR3 DNA reads as TGCGCCAGCAGCTTCTCCCAGGGACTGGGTATAGAAGAGCAGTTCTTC.

This clonotype was detected many times. The chain joins TRBV20-1 to TRBJ1-2; weak D call: TRBD1 (5 bases). The V gene's germline CDR1 is DFQATT and CDR2 SNEGSKA (reference sequence). The CDR3 is 15 residues long. Trimming shortened V by 0 bases and J by 6 bases, and 17 bases separated the two germline ends. The CDR3 bases are TGCAGTGCTAGAGAATGGGGCTGGGAGGGGAATGGCTACACCTTC. This codes for CSAREWGWEGNGYTF.

This clonotype came up many times. V is TRBV5-1 and J is TRBJ1-1; 8 bases agree with TRBD1. The V segment lost 3 bases and the J segment 4 bases; nucleotides outside the gene matches: 5. The CDR3 is made up of 14 amino acids. Germline-derived CDR1 and CDR2 are SGHRS and YFSETQ. CDR3 nucleotides: TGCGCCAGCAGCTCCTCAGGGGGCGGCACTGAAGCTTTCTTT. Its protein is CASSSSGGGTEAFF.

This chain connects TRBV30 to TRBJ2-3; 9 nucleotides match TRBD2. Germline CDR1 and CDR2: GTSNPN and SVGIG (reference sequence). The CDR3 loop spans 15 amino acids. V shed 5 bases, J shed 0 bases, and the junction held 6 bases outside the gene matches. The CDR3 sequence: CAWGGLALSTDTQYF. The CDR3, as DNA: TGTGCCTGGGGGGGACTAGCCCTCAGCACAGATACGCAGTATTTT. Variable domain in full (rest from reference TRBV30 and TRBJ2-3): SQTIHQWPATLVQPVGSPLSLECTVEGTSNPNLYWYRQAAGRGLQLLFYSVGIGQISSEVPQNLSASRPQDRQFILSSKKLLLSDSGFYLCAWGGLALSTDTQYFGPGTRLTVL.

This clonotype was picked up many times. The chain combines TRBV20-1 with TRBJ2-2; 7 bases are a match to TRBD2. CDR1 is DFQATT and CDR2 is SNEGSKA in the germline V gene (reference sequence). The CDR3 spans 15 residues. V was clipped by 4 bases and J by 4 bases; unmatched bases: 9. The DNA of the CDR3 is TGCAGTGCTACCTTGGCGGGGGACCTCACCGGGGAGCTGTTTTTT. As protein: CSATLAGDLTGELFF.

This clonotype has ten or more counts. The rearrangement uses TRBV20-1 and TRBJ1-2, with a possible D match to TRBD1 (6 bases). Trimming removed 1 base at V and 7 bases at J, with 13 bases between. This CDR3 has 13 residues. Germline loops: CDR1 DFQATT, CDR2 SNEGSKA (reference sequence). The CDR3 coding sequence is TGCAGTGCTAGAGTGCGGGGGGCCGTTGGCTACACCTTC. Its translation is CSARVRGAVGYTF.

By share, this clonotype counts as medium-sized. The chain is built from TRBV25-1 and TRBJ2-7; 10 nucleotides match TRBD1. This CDR3 has 14 amino acids. Per germline, CDR1 MGHDK and CDR2 SYGVNS. V trimming: 4 bases; J trimming: 7 bases; junction bases outside the gene matches: 7. The CDR3 nucleotides read TGTGCCAGCAGTGTTGGGACAGGGGTTCATGAGCAGTACTTC. It translates to CASSVGTGVHEQYF.

This clonotype was observed at least ten times. The CDR3: CATSRDRETEAFF. CDR3 bases: TGTGCCACCAGCAGAGACAGGGAGACTGAAGCTTTCTTT. The V gene is TRBV15, the J gene TRBJ1-1; a weak D match, TRBD1 (5 bases). This CDR3 comprises 13 residues. The germline V gene encodes CDR1 LNHNV and CDR2 YYDKDF (reference sequence). Trimming left V 0 bases short and J 5 bases short, with 7 bases between.

This clonotype has a count of ten or more. The chain recombines TRBV20-1 with TRBJ2-7; 11 positions match TRBD1. The CDR3 spans 13 residues. In germline, CDR1 is DFQATT, CDR2 SNEGSKA (reference sequence). Germline trimming cut 4 bases from V and 6 bases from J; bases unmatched to any gene: 5. The CDR3 DNA follows: TGCAGTGCTATCGGACAGGGGGCGGGCGAGCAGTACTTC. It encodes CSAIGQGAGEQYF.

This clonotype was recorded at least ten times. The chain has TRBV9 and TRBJ2-5; D is perhaps TRBD2 (6 bases). Germline V CDR1 and CDR2: SGDLS, YYNGEE. The ends were cut back, 0 bases at V and 4 bases at J, with 16 bases in the middle. The CDR3 has 16 amino acids. This CDR3 reads CASSVGSGLGGETQYF. CDR3 sequence (DNA): TGTGCCAGCAGCGTAGGCTCGGGACTGGGTGGAGAGACCCAGTACTTC.

This clonotype appeared many times. The V call is TRBV2, the J call TRBJ2-7; 7 bases agree with TRBD1. The germline CDR1 and CDR2 sequences are SNHLY and FYNNEI. This CDR3 region has 14 residues. After removal of 6 bases from V and 2 bases from J, the junction contained 7 bases not matched to a gene. The CDR3 reads CASSWDSMAYEQYF. The CDR3 DNA follows: TGTGCCAGCAGCTGGGACAGTATGGCCTACGAGCAGTACTTC.

This clonotype was observed many times. The chain combines TRBV12-3 or TRBV12-4 with TRBJ2-4, with a tentative D call TRBD1 (6 bases). The CDR3 totals 16 residues. The ends were cut back, 6 bases at V and 0 bases at J, with 15 bases in the middle. CDR3 coding DNA: TGTGCCAGCAGAGCAGGGGACCGGTTAGCCAAAAACATTCAGTACTTC. It yields the protein CASRAGDRLAKNIQYF.

As to this clonotype: An end of the junction does not agree with germline; a read error may underlie this. The chain recombines TRBV6-5 with TRBJ2-2; 14 bases fit TRBD2. The CDR3 consists of 17 residues. The germline V gene has CDR1 MNHEY and CDR2 SVGAGI. This chain's CDR3 is CASSLGLAGDDTGEPFF. The CDR3 region has the DNA TGTGCCAGCAGTTTGGGACTAGCGGGGGATGACACCGGGGAGCCGTTTTTT.

The chain has TRBV6-5 and TRBJ2-5, with D perhaps matching TRBD1 (5 bases). V shed 0 bases and J shed 2 bases, with 13 bases lying between them. Looked up from germline, CDR1 is MNHEY and CDR2 is SVGAGI. This CDR3 has 16 amino acids. The chain's CDR3 is CASSYSSRAGQETQYF. The CDR3 nucleotides read TGTGCCAGCAGTTACTCGAGTCGGGCAGGGCAAGAGACCCAGTACTTC.

This clonotype showed up just a few times. The chain links TRBV6-6 to TRBJ1-1, with D perhaps TRBD1 (5 bases). Trimming stripped 7 bases from V and 7 bases from J, with 16 bases between. The CDR3 totals 13 residues. Germline V gives CDR1 MNHNY, CDR2 SVGAGI (reference sequence). CDR3: CASKMGGSGEAFF. The CDR3 DNA follows: TGTGCCAGCAAGATGGGGGGATCGGGTGAAGCTTTCTTT.

This clonotype was seen repeatedly, ten times or more. This chain links TRBV20-1 with TRBJ2-4; D is ambiguous. From germline, CDR1 is DFQATT and CDR2 SNEGSKA (reference sequence). The CDR3 extends over 15 amino acids. V gave up 1 base and J gave up 4 bases, with 14 bases separating them. The CDR3, as DNA: TGCAGTGCTAGAGGTCCAACTGGTAAAAAAAACATTCAGTACTTC. Protein sequence: CSARGPTGKKNIQYF.

This clonotype was picked up many times. The chain joins TRBV7-2 to TRBJ2-1, with 8 bases lining up with TRBD2. The CDR3 sequence is 17 residues long. J was trimmed by 12 bases and V by 6 bases; bases with no gene match: 22. Germline-derived CDR1 and CDR2 are SGHTA and FQGNSA. CDR3 DNA: TGTGCCAGCAGTCCCCGGGGGGGGGGTGGTGGGGCCCCTGGGCAGTTCTTC. Residues: CASSPRGGGGGAPGQFF.

There are many counts of this clonotype. This chain joins TRBV5-1 and TRBJ2-7; 7 bases match TRBD2. Germline V CDR1 and CDR2: SGHRS, YFSETQ. The V and J ends lost 6 bases and 4 bases, in that order; junction bases with no gene match: 13. The CDR3 length is 15 residues. As DNA, the CDR3 is TGCGCCAGCATCGATCCTAGCGGAGGCCTATACGAGCAGTACTTC. It is translated as CASIDPSGGLYEQYF. Full variable domain (remainder filled in from reference TRBV5-1 and TRBJ2-7): KAGVTQTPRYLIKTRGQQVTLSCSPISGHRSVSWYQQTPGQGLQFLFEYFSETQRNKGNFPGRFSGRQFSNSRSEMNVSTLELGDSALYLCASIDPSGGLYEQYFGPGTRLTVT.

In its sample, this clonotype was seen many times. The CDR3 sequence is CSARDDRTGVSIYF. CDR3 bases: TGCAGTGCTAGAGATGATAGGACAGGGGTATCCATATATTTT. The chain links TRBV20-1 to TRBJ1-3; TRBD1 aligns across 9 bases. J lost 11 bases, V lost 0 bases, and 8 bases had no gene match. The germline V gene encodes CDR1 DFQATT and CDR2 SNEGSKA (reference sequence). The CDR3 runs 14 residues.

In the case of this clonotype: One end of the junction varies from germline; a read error may be responsible. The chain is built from TRBV12-3 or TRBV12-4 and TRBJ1-3, with a weak D call TRBD1 (5 bases). This CDR3 spans 13 amino acids. The DNA of the CDR3 is TGTGCCAGCGAAGGGACCTCTGGAAACACTATATATTTT. Translation: CASEGTSGNTIYF.

This clonotype appeared many times. V gene TRBV7-6 combines with J gene TRBJ2-1; no clear D. The V end lost 1 base, the J end lost 10 bases, and 14 bases lay between the germline ends. CDR3 length: 14 amino acids. The germline CDR1 and CDR2 sequences are SGHVS and FNYEAQ. DNA of the CDR3: TGTGCCAGCAGCTTAGACCAGAATAGCTGGGAGCAGTTCTTC. Translated, it gives CASSLDQNSWEQFF.